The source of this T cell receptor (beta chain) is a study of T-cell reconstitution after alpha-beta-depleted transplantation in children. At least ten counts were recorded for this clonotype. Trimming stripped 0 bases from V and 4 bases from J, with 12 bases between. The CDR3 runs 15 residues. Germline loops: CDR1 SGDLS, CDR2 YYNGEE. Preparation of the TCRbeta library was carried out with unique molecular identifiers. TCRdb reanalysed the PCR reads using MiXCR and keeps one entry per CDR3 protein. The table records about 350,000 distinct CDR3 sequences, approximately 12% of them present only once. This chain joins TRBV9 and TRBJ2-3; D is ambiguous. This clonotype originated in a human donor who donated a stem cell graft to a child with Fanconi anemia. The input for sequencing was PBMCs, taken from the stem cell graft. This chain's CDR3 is CASSVDPLSADTQYF. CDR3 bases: TGTGCCAGCAGCGTAGACCCTCTATCTGCAGATACGCAGTATTTT. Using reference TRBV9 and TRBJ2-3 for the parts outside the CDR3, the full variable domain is DSGVTQTPKHLITATGQRVTLRCSPRSGDLSVYWYQQSLDQGLQFLIQYYNGEERAKGNILERFSAQQFPDLHSELNLSSLELGDSALYFCASSVDPLSADTQYFGPGTRLTVL.